What follows are 14 T cell receptor beta chains derived from one specimen sequenced in a study of blood T cell repertoires in COVID-19. The assay was immunoSEQ multiplex PCR, and TCRdb's table has in-frame clones only and misses some. The data contain 130,000 to 150,000 clones, approximately 87% of them seen just once; the ten biggest clones take up roughly 4.3%. The sequenced sample was peripheral blood. The origin of the receptors is a woman aged 35 to 49 with acute or convalescent COVID-19.

This chain joins TRBV19 and TRBJ2-2, with 7 bases fitting TRBD1. The CDR3 totals 14 residues. The trim removed 3 bases at V and 4 bases at J, leaving 2 bases unmatched. Per the germline V gene, CDR1 is LNHDA and CDR2 is SQIVND (reference sequence). As DNA, the CDR3 is TGTGCCAGTAGTATGGACAGGCCCACCGGGGAGCTGTTTTTT. It yields the protein CASSMDRPTGELFF.

Regarding this clone: The same CDR3 can be traced to other DNA sequences in this sample. The DNA of the CDR3 is TGCGCCAGCAGCCTACAGGGCAACACTGAAGCTTTCTTT. Translated, it gives CASSLQGNTEAFF. The chain recombines TRBV5-1 with TRBJ1-1, with D possibly matching TRBD1 (6 bases). This CDR3 region has 13 residues. V lost 4 bases and J 2 bases, leaving 9 bases between the germline ends. Germline V gene lookup returns CDR1 SGHRS and CDR2 YFSETQ.

V gene TRBV7-9 combines with J gene TRBJ1-3; the match to TRBD1 covers 7 bases. CDR3 length: 15 amino acids. The germline gives CDR1 SEHNR, CDR2 FQNEAQ (reference sequence). J was trimmed by 0 bases and V by 5 bases; bases with no gene match: 4. CDR3 DNA sequence: TGTGCCAGCAGCCAAGGGACAGTCTCTGGAAACACCATATATTTT. It is translated as CASSQGTVSGNTIYF.

The chain recombines TRBV28 with TRBJ2-7; TRBD2 matches 7 bases. Germline V CDR1 and CDR2: MDHEN, SYDVKM. CDR3 length: 17 residues. The ends lost 3 bases at V and 4 bases at J; junction bases unmatched: 15. The DNA of the CDR3 is TGTGCCAGCAGTTTGGTCTTCCGTCGGCGGGGGAGATACGAGCAGTACTTC. Translating gives CASSLVFRRRGRYEQYF.

This clone was seen a few times. This chain connects TRBV9 to TRBJ2-7, with 7 bases lining up with TRBD1. Germline trimming cut 0 bases from V and 0 bases from J; bases unmatched to any gene: 6. The CDR3 has 16 amino acids. The germline CDR1 and CDR2 sequences are SGDLS and YYNGEE. CDR3 bases: TGTGCCAGCAGCGTAGACAGGGGACCCGGCTCCTACGAGCAGTACTTC. It specifies CASSVDRGPGSYEQYF.

This chain's CDR3 is CASSYPNRADEAFF. For the CDR3, the DNA is TGTGCCAGCAGTTATCCAAACAGGGCCGATGAAGCTTTCTTT. The chain employs TRBV6-6 and TRBJ1-1, with a tentative D call TRBD1 (6 bases). CDR1 is MNHNY, CDR2 SVGAGI, per germline (reference sequence). CDR3 size: 14 residues. V was pared by 3 bases and J by 7 bases, with 15 bases between.

The CDR3 coding sequence is TGCGCCAGCAGCTTGGAAATTGGGCCTTCCCTCTATGGCTACACCTTC. Encoded protein: CASSLEIGPSLYGYTF. The J gene is TRBJ1-2, the V gene TRBV5-1; D not resolved. The germline V gene encodes CDR1 SGHRS and CDR2 YFSETQ. The CDR3 runs to 16 residues. The V gene lost 0 bases and the J gene lost 4 bases, with 16 bases spanning the gap.

This sequence joins TRBV27 and TRBJ1-1; 11 bases map to TRBD1. The CDR3 length is 16 residues. Germline loops: CDR1 MNHEY, CDR2 SMNVEV (reference sequence). The V and J ends lost 5 bases and 0 bases, in that order; junction bases with no gene match: 5. The DNA of the CDR3 is TGTGCCAGCAGTCCCGGGACAGGGGGGGTGAACACTGAAGCTTTCTTT. Translating gives CASSPGTGGVNTEAFF.

The CDR3 reads CASSQGSGLGNTIYF. The CDR3 region has the DNA TGCGCCAGCAGCCAGGGGTCAGGGCTCGGAAACACCATATATTTT. The chain carries TRBV4-3 and TRBJ1-3; weak D call: TRBD1 (5 bases). With 3 bases removed from V and 4 bases from J, the gap between germline ends came to 13 bases. Germline loops: CDR1 LGHNA, CDR2 YSLEER. The CDR3 loop spans 15 amino acids.

The chain joins TRBV28 to TRBJ1-5; D possibly corresponds to TRBD1 (5 bases). This CDR3 spans 17 amino acids. In germline, CDR1 is MDHEN, CDR2 SYDVKM. Trimming shortened V by 5 bases and J by 3 bases, and 20 bases separated the two germline ends. In nucleotides, the CDR3 is TGTGCCAGCAGTCCACTACCCCCGACAGTTCTCAATCAGCCCCAGCATTTT. It codes for CASSPLPPTVLNQPQHF.

The V and J genes are TRBV14 and TRBJ2-6, with a possible D match to TRBD1 (5 bases). The CDR3 runs 18 residues. The V gene lost 1 base and the J gene lost 0 bases, with 13 bases spanning the gap. Germline CDR1 SGHDN, CDR2 FVKESK. CDR3 sequence: CASSQVTGANSGANVLTF. CDR3 in DNA: TGTGCCAGCAGCCAAGTTACAGGAGCCAACTCTGGGGCCAACGTCCTGACTTTC.

The genes are TRBV5-5 and TRBJ2-7; D may be TRBD1 (6 bases). V was pared by 0 bases and J by 5 bases, with 15 bases between. Germline assignment: CDR1 SGHKS and CDR2 YYEKEE (reference sequence). The CDR3 covers 15 residues. The CDR3 region has the DNA TGTGCCAGCAGCTTGGAAGTTGTCAGGGGCCACGAGCAGTACTTC. It encodes CASSLEVVRGHEQYF.

The CDR3, as DNA: TGTGCCAGCAGTGAGACTTTAAAGGCCGGGACAGGGGATTACGAGCAGTACTTC. Residues: CASSETLKAGTGDYEQYF. This rearrangement joins TRBV25-1 to TRBJ2-7, with 10 bases aligning to TRBD1. Looked up from germline, CDR1 is MGHDK and CDR2 is SYGVNS. The CDR3 consists of 18 residues. V lost 3 bases, J lost 4 bases, and 15 bases stayed unmatched.

This clone appeared a few times. J is TRBJ1-3 and V is TRBV14, with 8 nucleotides matching TRBD1. Germline CDR1 SGHDN, CDR2 FVKESK. V shed 3 bases, J shed 4 bases, and the junction held 8 bases outside the gene matches. The CDR3 extends over 16 amino acids. The CDR3 is CASSHLRGQGGNTIYF. The CDR3 DNA reads TGTGCCAGCAGCCACCTCAGGGGGCAAGGGGGAAACACCATATATTTT.